This TCR beta chain appears in the sequencing data of a study of control samples from healthy donors and cancer patients. Assay used: immunoSEQ multiplex PCR; TCRdb lists only in-frame clones, some missing. The data contain fewer than 250,000 clones, around 90% of them singletons. V gave up 4 bases and J gave up 1 base, with 20 bases separating them. CDR1 is LNHDA and CDR2 is SQIVND in the germline V gene (reference sequence). This CDR3 is built from 19 residues. Sequencing used blood. This rearrangement joins TRBV19 to TRBJ1-6; D is perhaps TRBD1 (6 bases). The sequence came from a man aged 30 to 45 in good health. CDR3 in amino acids: CASSTALDSRGSYNSPLHF. The CDR3 coding sequence is TGTGCCAGTAGTACCGCGCTGGACAGTCGAGGTTCCTATAATTCACCCCTCCACTTT.